This TCR beta chain was identified during a study of shared T cell receptors in the human thymus. Produced via immunoSEQ multiplex PCR; TCRdb's table is partial and in-frame only. The repertoire holds roughly 700,000 clones, roughly 90% seen once, with 0.0095% to 0.013% in the top ten. These data were also reused for a study on human thymus T cells. From that report: The study used thymus tissue resected during corrective heart surgery. Repertoires sampled from thymus and blood appeared biased in V and J gene usage. Highly overlapping thymic repertoires among unrelated individuals were reported in related research.

Sequenced: thymocytes. This receptor was taken from a boy younger than two with a congenital heart defect.

CDR3 sequence (DNA): TGTGCCTGGGGGGCCGCGGGAGGGCCAGATACGCAGTATTTT. Protein product: CAWGAAGGPDTQYF. This chain joins TRBV30 and TRBJ2-3; 9 positions match TRBD2. The junction had 7 bases not matched to a gene; V was cut back by 5 bases and J by 4 bases. This CDR3 has 14 residues. Per the germline V gene, CDR1 is GTSNPN and CDR2 is SVGIG (reference sequence).